This TCR beta chain was retrieved from a study of T cell responses to AZD1222 COVID-19 vaccine. Study at large: Second doses were pooled across both intervals (about 4 or about 12 weeks).

General study results and limits: Among vaccine-associated CD4 TCRs, coverage spanned spike, with dominance at 160-218 and 743-854. White British ancestry dominated among donors, who included more females, and clonal diversity was possibly underestimated.

The data were produced by immunoSEQ multiplex PCR, yet TCRdb's version contains in-frame clones alone and is incomplete. In the table there are around 100,000 clones, roughly nine tenths of which are singletons. Trimming shortened V by 0 bases and J by 1 base, and 9 bases separated the two germline ends. Germline V gene lookup returns CDR1 LNHNV and CDR2 YYDKDF (reference sequence). The CDR3 covers 15 residues. For this clone: The target antigen is unknown.

The TCR comes from an adult in good health. The rearrangement uses TRBV15 and TRBJ1-1; D ambiguous. The source material was peripheral blood, sampled on day 0 of AZD1222 vaccination. The CDR3 here is CATSRDFSGNTEAFF. In DNA form, the CDR3 reads TGTGCCACCAGCAGAGATTTTAGCGGGAACACTGAAGCTTTCTTT.